One sample yielded the 24 T cell receptor beta chains listed below, sequenced in a study of T cells after yellow fever vaccination. MiXCR, run by TCRdb on the 5' RACE reads, gives a single entry per CDR3 protein. The sample carries under 350,000 distinct CDR3 sequences, over 4% recorded once. The sequencing here drew on PBMCs, taken 5 days after the yellow fever booster vaccination. These receptors were taken from a man aged 18 to 30 who received the YFV17D yellow fever vaccine.

This clonotype was observed at least ten times. J is TRBJ2-3 and V is TRBV2, with TRBD2 matching over 11 bases. The CDR3 length is 15 residues. The germline CDR1 and CDR2 sequences are SNHLY and FYNNEI. The V segment lost 6 bases and the J segment 4 bases; nucleotides outside the gene matches: 6. CDR3 nucleotides: TGTGCCAGCAGACCGACTAGCGGGGCGTCAGATACGCAGTATTTT. It encodes CASRPTSGASDTQYF.

There are many counts of this clonotype. The chain employs TRBV2 and TRBJ2-3, with 7 nucleotides matching TRBD1. The CDR3 contains 15 residues. The V gene end was trimmed by 8 bases and the J gene end by 7 bases; junction bases not matched to a gene: 15. CDR1 and CDR2 (germline): SNHLY, FYNNEI. CDR3 sequence reads: CASAGGTTGRNTQYF. CDR3 nucleotides: TGTGCCAGCGCAGGGGGAACGACAGGGAGAAATACGCAGTATTTT.

This clonotype has at least ten counts. V usage is TRBV5-1 and J usage is TRBJ1-4; no reliable D call. V shed 0 bases and J shed 2 bases, with 11 bases lying between them. The germline gives CDR1 SGHRS, CDR2 YFSETQ. The CDR3 runs 16 residues. As DNA, the CDR3 is TGCGCCAGCAGCTTGGGATCCCTTGCGACTAATGAAAAACTGTTTTTT. It encodes CASSLGSLATNEKLFF.

This clonotype was observed a handful of times. The CDR3 loop reads CASSSLGGASYNEQFF. CDR3 bases: TGTGCCAGCAGCTCATTGGGGGGGGCATCCTACAATGAGCAGTTCTTC. The genes are TRBV7-9 and TRBJ2-1; D may be TRBD2 (7 bases). This CDR3 has 16 amino acids. Germline values: CDR1 SEHNR, CDR2 FQNEAQ (reference sequence). The V end was cut by 4 bases, the J end by 1 base, with 14 bases between. Full variable domain (missing parts from reference TRBV7-9 and TRBJ2-1): DTGVSQNPRHKITKRGQNVTFRCDPISEHNRLYWYRQTLGQGPEFLTYFQNEAQLEKSRLLSDRFSAERPKGSFSTLEIQRTEQGDSAMYLCASSSLGGASYNEQFFGPGTRLTVL.

This clonotype has ten or more counts. This chain joins TRBV6-6 and TRBJ1-2, with 7 bases matching TRBD1. Germline CDR1 MNHNY, CDR2 SVGAGI (reference sequence). V gave up 2 bases and J gave up 5 bases; unmatched junction bases: 5. The CDR3 totals 14 residues. CDR3 sequence: CASSYLGQAYGYTF. CDR3 nucleotide sequence: TGTGCCAGCAGTTACCTTGGACAGGCTTATGGCTACACCTTC.

This clonotype appeared many times. The V call is TRBV5-1, the J call TRBJ2-2; D not resolved. V lost 4 bases and J 7 bases, leaving 5 bases between the germline ends. Germline CDR1 is SGHRS and CDR2 is YFSETQ. The CDR3 consists of 11 residues. CDR3 residues: CASSHGGELFF. The CDR3 DNA is TGCGCCAGCAGCCACGGCGGGGAGCTGTTTTTT.

This chain connects TRBV18 to TRBJ2-1, with D perhaps matching TRBD1 or TRBD2 (5 bases each). From germline, CDR1 is KGHSH and CDR2 LQKENI. Trimming left V 3 bases short and J 8 bases short, with 23 bases between. The CDR3 is 17 residues long. DNA for the CDR3: TGTGCCAGCTCACCTTACGCTCGGGACGGACCTAGGGATGAGCAGTTCTTC. Its protein product is CASSPYARDGPRDEQFF.

This clonotype came up a few times. V is TRBV4-3 and J is TRBJ2-7; TRBD2 agrees at 12 bases. Germline V gives CDR1 LGHNA, CDR2 YSLEER. The CDR3 is 13 amino acids. V gave up 4 bases and J gave up 5 bases; unmatched junction bases: 0. CDR3 sequence reads: CASSPSGGDEQYF. DNA for the CDR3: TGCGCCAGCAGCCCTAGCGGGGGGGACGAGCAGTACTTC.

This clonotype was seen only a few times. The chain has TRBV6-5 and TRBJ2-3, with 8 bases fitting TRBD2. Germline V gene sequence: CDR1 MNHEY, CDR2 SVGAGI. The length of the CDR3 is 18 residues. The J segment lost 2 bases and the V segment lost 0 bases, leaving 10 bases of the junction unmatched. CDR3 nucleotide sequence: TGTGCCAGCAGTTACTCGGGCCTAACGGGGGGGCCCACAGATACGCAGTATTTT. Translating gives CASSYSGLTGGPTDTQYF.

The table lists this clonotype with many counts. The chain employs TRBV6-6 and TRBJ2-5, with TRBD1 matching 8 bases. The germline gives CDR1 MNHNY, CDR2 SVGAGI (reference sequence). J lost 5 bases, V lost 6 bases, and 8 bases had no gene match. The CDR3 extends over 14 amino acids. In DNA, the CDR3 is TGTGCCAGCAGCTCAGGGGGCTGGTATGAGACCCAGTACTTC. Amino acids: CASSSGGWYETQYF.

This sequence joins TRBV30 and TRBJ2-7, with D tentatively TRBD2 (5 bases). This CDR3 spans 13 amino acids. Deletions cut 1 base from V and 6 bases from J, with 13 bases between. CDR1 GTSNPN and CDR2 SVGIG come from the germline V gene (reference sequence). This chain's CDR3 is CAWSGFSGSEQYF. The CDR3 DNA reads as TGTGCCTGGAGTGGGTTTTCGGGAAGCGAGCAGTACTTC.

The CDR3 region has the DNA TGCGCCAGCAGCCAATTACTAGCAGGGCGCACAGATACGCAGTATTTT. It translates to CASSQLLAGRTDTQYF. V and J are TRBV4-3 and TRBJ2-3; D possibly corresponds to TRBD2 (6 bases). In germline, CDR1 is LGHNA, CDR2 YSLEER. Trimming shortened V by 2 bases and J by 1 base, and 13 bases separated the two germline ends. The CDR3 contains 16 residues.

This clonotype has a handful of counts. The chain couples TRBV4-1 to TRBJ2-2; TRBD1 matches at 8 bases. The V and J ends lost 2 bases and 5 bases, in that order; junction bases with no gene match: 4. The germline V gene encodes CDR1 MGHRA and CDR2 YSYEKL. This CDR3 contains 15 residues. In DNA, the CDR3 is TGCGCCAGCAGCCAACCCCAGGGGGCGACCGGGGAGCTGTTTTTT. Residues: CASSQPQGATGELFF.

This clonotype has a count of ten or more. J is TRBJ1-1 and V is TRBV20-1; maybe TRBD1 (5 bases). CDR3 size: 14 residues. Germline CDR1 and CDR2: DFQATT and SNEGSKA (reference sequence). Trimming cost V 8 bases and J 3 bases, with 19 bases left between them. The DNA of the CDR3 is TGCAGTACGGGGCCCCCAGGGTGGGACACTGAAGCTTTCTTT. Its protein is CSTGPPGWDTEAFF.

This clonotype was counted many times. The chain joins TRBV29-1 to TRBJ1-1; the D is unclear. CDR1 and CDR2 (germline): SQVTM, ANQGSEA. Trimming took off 4 bases at V and 0 bases at J, with 6 bases between the two ends. The CDR3 has 12 residues. The CDR3, as DNA: TGCAGCGTTGGGAAAATGAACACTGAAGCTTTCTTT. Protein sequence: CSVGKMNTEAFF.

In its sample, this clonotype was seen many times. The chain joins TRBV15 to TRBJ1-5; D uncertain. Germline V gene sequence: CDR1 LNHNV, CDR2 YYDKDF (reference sequence). V gave up 2 bases and J gave up 4 bases, with 9 bases separating them. There are 14 residues in the CDR3. The CDR3 loop is CATSRPPGNQPQHF. The DNA for the CDR3 is TGTGCCACCAGCAGACCCCCGGGGAATCAGCCCCAGCATTTT.

In this sample, this clonotype turned up many times. This sequence joins TRBV5-1 and TRBJ2-3; 9 nucleotides agree with TRBD2. V shed 4 bases and J 5 bases; nucleotides not matched to a gene: 8. This CDR3 is 15 amino acids long. Germline V CDR1 and CDR2: SGHRS, YFSETQ. The DNA for the CDR3 is TGCGCCAGCAGCCCCGAGCGGGGGGCAGGAGATACGCAGTATTTT. This encodes CASSPERGAGDTQYF.

The chain employs TRBV6-2 or TRBV6-3 and TRBJ2-1; 9 bases are a match to TRBD2. The CDR3 loop spans 19 amino acids. The germline CDR1 and CDR2 sequences are MNHEY and SVGEGT. The V gene end was trimmed by 1 base and the J gene end by 0 bases; junction bases not matched to a gene: 10. CDR3 protein: CASSYWPSGDPGSYNEQFF. The CDR3 DNA sequence: TGTGCCAGCAGTTACTGGCCTAGCGGGGACCCTGGCTCCTACAATGAGCAGTTCTTC.

The table lists this clonotype with a few counts. The chain carries TRBV29-1 and TRBJ1-3; no reliable D call. Germline V gene lookup returns CDR1 SQVTM and CDR2 ANQGSEA. The CDR3 extends over 13 amino acids. V lost 3 bases to trimming and J lost 2 bases, with 8 bases between them. The CDR3 nucleotides are TGCAGCGTTGAGTCGGGGACTGGAAACACCATATATTTT. Translating gives CSVESGTGNTIYF.

This clonotype was found many times. The chain couples TRBV7-9 to TRBJ1-4, with 7 bases aligning to TRBD1. The J segment lost 5 bases and the V segment lost 5 bases, leaving 8 bases of the junction unmatched. The CDR3 spans 15 residues. The germline V gene encodes CDR1 SEHNR and CDR2 FQNEAQ (reference sequence). The CDR3 nucleotides read TGTGCCAGCAGCCCTCCGGGACAGTCGAATGAAAAACTGTTTTTT. Its translation is CASSPPGQSNEKLFF.

This clonotype has a handful of counts. V and J are TRBV4-3 and TRBJ2-3; no reliable D call. CDR3 size: 15 residues. From germline, CDR1 is LGHNA and CDR2 YSLEER. Between the trimmed V and J ends, which lost 0 bases and 6 bases, there was a span of 13 bases. The CDR3 DNA follows: TGCGCCAGCAGCCAAGATGTGGCTGCCTCGGATACGCAGTATTTT. Protein sequence: CASSQDVAASDTQYF.

The rearrangement links TRBV29-1 to TRBJ2-3; 9 nucleotides align to TRBD1. This CDR3 spans 14 amino acids. Losses at the gene ends were 7 bases for V and 6 bases for J; bases not matched to a gene: 11. Germline V gives CDR1 SQVTM, CDR2 ANQGSEA. CDR3 amino acids: CSAPDRGRGDTQYF. Written as DNA, the CDR3 is TGCAGCGCGCCGGACAGGGGTCGAGGGGATACGCAGTATTTT.

This clonotype was seen many times. V is TRBV27 and J is TRBJ1-4; possible D gene TRBD1, 6 bases. The germline CDR1 and CDR2 sequences are MNHEY and SMNVEV (reference sequence). The CDR3 contains 14 residues. The V end was cut by 5 bases, the J end by 8 bases, with 15 bases between. Written as DNA, the CDR3 is TGTGCCAGCAGTAAGGACGGGGGCTGGGAAAAACTGTTTTTT. It is translated as CASSKDGGWEKLFF.

This clonotype has only a few counts. The rearrangement uses TRBV24-1 and TRBJ1-5; D might be TRBD1 (5 bases). V lost 4 bases, J lost 4 bases, and 10 bases lay in between. Germline CDR1 and CDR2: KGHDR and SFDVKD. The CDR3 length is 14 residues. Here the CDR3 reads CATSDPGQNQPQHF. CDR3 bases: TGTGCCACCAGTGACCCCGGACAAAATCAGCCCCAGCATTTT.